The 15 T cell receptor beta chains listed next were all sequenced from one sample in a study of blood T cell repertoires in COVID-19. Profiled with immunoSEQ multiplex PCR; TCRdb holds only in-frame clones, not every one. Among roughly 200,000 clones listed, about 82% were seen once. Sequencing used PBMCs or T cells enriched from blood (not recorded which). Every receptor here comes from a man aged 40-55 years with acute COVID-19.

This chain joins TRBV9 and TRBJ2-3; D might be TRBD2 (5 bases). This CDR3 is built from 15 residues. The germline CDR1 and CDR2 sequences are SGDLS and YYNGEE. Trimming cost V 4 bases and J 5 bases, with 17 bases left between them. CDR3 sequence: CASSNSVARGDTQYF. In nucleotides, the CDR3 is TGTGCCAGCAGCAACTCCGTCGCCCGGGGAGATACGCAGTATTTT.

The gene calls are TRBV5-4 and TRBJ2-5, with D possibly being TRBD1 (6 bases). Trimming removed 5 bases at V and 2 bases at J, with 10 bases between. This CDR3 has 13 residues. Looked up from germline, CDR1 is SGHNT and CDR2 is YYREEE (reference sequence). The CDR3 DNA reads TGTGCCAGCAGGGACAGAAGGCAAGAGACCCAGTACTTC. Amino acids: CASRDRRQETQYF.

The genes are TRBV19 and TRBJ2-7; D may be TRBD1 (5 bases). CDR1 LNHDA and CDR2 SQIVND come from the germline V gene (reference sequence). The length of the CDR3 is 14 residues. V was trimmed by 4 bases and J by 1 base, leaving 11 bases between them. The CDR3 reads CASSKTHRSYEQYF. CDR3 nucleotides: TGTGCCAGTAGTAAGACGCACAGGTCCTACGAGCAGTACTTC. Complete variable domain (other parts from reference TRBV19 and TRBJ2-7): DGGITQSPKYLFRKEGQNVTLSCEQNLNHDAMYWYRQDPGQGLRLIYYSQIVNDFQKGDIAEGYSVSREKKESFPLTVTSAQKNPTAFYLCASSKTHRSYEQYFGPGTRLTVT.

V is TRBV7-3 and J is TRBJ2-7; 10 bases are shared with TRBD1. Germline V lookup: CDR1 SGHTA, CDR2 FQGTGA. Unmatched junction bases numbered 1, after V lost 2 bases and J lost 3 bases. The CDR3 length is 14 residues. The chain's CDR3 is CASSLGTGVYEQYF. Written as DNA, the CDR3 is TGTGCCAGCAGCTTAGGGACAGGGGTCTACGAGCAGTACTTC.

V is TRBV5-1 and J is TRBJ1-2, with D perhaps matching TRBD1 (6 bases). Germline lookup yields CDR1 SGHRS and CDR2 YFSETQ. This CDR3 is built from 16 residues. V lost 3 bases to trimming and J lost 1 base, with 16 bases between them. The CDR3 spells CASSWGANRVNYGYTF. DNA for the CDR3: TGCGCCAGCAGCTGGGGAGCTAACAGGGTTAACTATGGCTACACCTTC.

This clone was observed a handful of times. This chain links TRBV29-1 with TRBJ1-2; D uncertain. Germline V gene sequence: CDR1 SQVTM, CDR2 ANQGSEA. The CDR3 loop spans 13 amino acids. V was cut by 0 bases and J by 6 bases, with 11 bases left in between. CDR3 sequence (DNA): TGCAGCGTTGAAGATCGCGAAGCTCATGGCTACACCTTC. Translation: CSVEDREAHGYTF.

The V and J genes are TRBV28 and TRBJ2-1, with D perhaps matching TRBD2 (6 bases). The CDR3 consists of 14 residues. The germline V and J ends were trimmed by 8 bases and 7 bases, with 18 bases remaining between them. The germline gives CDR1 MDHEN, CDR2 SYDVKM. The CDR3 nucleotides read TGTGCCAGCCAGTTTGCCGGGGGACGAAATGAGCAGTTCTTC. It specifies CASQFAGGRNEQFF.

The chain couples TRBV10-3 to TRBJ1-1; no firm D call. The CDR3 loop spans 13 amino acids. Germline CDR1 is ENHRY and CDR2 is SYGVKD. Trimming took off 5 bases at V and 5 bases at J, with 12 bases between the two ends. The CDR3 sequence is CAISPLEGTEAFF. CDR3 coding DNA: TGTGCCATCAGTCCCTTGGAGGGTACTGAAGCTTTCTTT.

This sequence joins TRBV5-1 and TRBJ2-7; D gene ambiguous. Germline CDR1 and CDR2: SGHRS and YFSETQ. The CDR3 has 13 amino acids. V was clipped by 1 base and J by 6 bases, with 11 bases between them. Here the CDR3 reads CASSLRRNFEQYF. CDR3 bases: TGCGCCAGCAGCTTGCGGCGGAATTTCGAGCAGTACTTC. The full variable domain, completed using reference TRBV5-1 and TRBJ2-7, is KAGVTQTPRYLIKTRGQQVTLSCSPISGHRSVSWYQQTPGQGLQFLFEYFSETQRNKGNFPGRFSGRQFSNSRSEMNVSTLELGDSALYLCASSLRRNFEQYFGPGTRLTVT.

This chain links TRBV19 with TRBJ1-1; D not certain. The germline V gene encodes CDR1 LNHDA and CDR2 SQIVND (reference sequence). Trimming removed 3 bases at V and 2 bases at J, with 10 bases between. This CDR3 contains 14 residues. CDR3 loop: CASSIRADNTEAFF. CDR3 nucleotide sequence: TGTGCCAGTAGTATTCGTGCAGATAACACTGAAGCTTTCTTT.

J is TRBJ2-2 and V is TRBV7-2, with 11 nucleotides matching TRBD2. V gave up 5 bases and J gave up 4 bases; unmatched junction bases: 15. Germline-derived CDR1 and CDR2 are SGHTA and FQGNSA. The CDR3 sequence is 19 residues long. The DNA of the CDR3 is TGTGCCAGCAGCCAAAGGTGGCTAGCGGGAGGCGGGAGCACCGGGGAGCTGTTTTTT. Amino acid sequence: CASSQRWLAGGGSTGELFF.

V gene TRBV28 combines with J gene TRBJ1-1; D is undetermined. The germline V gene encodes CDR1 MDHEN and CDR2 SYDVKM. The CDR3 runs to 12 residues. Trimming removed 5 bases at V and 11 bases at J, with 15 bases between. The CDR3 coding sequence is TGTGCCAGCAGTCTATTGTTTTCGGAGGCTTTCTTT. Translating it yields CASSLLFSEAFF. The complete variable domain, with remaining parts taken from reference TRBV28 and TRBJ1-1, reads DVKVTQSSRYLVKRTGEKVFLECVQDMDHENMFWYRQDPGLGLRLIYFSYDVKMKEKGDIPEGYSVSREKKERFSLILESASTNQTSMYLCASSLLFSEAFFGQGTRLTVV.

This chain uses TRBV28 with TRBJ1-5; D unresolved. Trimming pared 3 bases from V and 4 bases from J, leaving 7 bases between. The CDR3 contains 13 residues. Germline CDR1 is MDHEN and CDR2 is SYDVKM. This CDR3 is CASSFGRNQPQHF. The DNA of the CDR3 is TGTGCCAGCAGTTTTGGTCGGAATCAGCCCCAGCATTTT.

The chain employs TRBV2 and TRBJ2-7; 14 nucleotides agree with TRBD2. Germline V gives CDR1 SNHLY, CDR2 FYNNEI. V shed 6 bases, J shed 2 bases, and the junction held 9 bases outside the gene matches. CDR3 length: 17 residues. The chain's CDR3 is CASRGTSGSLGPYEQYF. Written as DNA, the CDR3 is TGTGCCAGCAGAGGGACTAGCGGGAGCTTGGGGCCCTACGAGCAGTACTTC.

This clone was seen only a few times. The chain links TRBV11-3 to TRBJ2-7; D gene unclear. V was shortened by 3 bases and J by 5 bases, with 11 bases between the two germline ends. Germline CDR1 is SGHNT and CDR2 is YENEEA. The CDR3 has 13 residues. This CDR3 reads CASSLAYNHEQYF. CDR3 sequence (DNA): TGTGCCAGCAGCTTGGCTTATAACCACGAGCAGTACTTC. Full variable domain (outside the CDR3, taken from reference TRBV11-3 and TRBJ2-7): EAGVVQSPRYKIIEKKQPVAFWCNPISGHNTLYWYLQNLGQGPELLIRYENEEAVDDSQLPKDRFSAERLKGVDSTLKIQPAELGDSAVYLCASSLAYNHEQYFGPGTRLTVT.